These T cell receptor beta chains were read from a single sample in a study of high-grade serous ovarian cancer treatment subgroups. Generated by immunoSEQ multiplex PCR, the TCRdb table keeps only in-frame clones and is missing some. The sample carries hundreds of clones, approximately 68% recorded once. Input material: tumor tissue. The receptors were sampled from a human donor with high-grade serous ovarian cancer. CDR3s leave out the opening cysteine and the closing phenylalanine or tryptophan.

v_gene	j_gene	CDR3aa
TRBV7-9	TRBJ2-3	ASSLRGGAEDTQY
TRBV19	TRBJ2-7	ASGTDLASYEQY
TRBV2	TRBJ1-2	ASSDYGYT
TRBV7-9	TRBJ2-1	ASSLGGDEQF
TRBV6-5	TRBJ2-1	ASSSPTDNEQF
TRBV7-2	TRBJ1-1	ASSQLTGTEAF
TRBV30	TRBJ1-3	AWRLGNTIY
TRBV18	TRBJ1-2	ASSPGGSYGYT
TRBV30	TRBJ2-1	AWSVGGSEQF
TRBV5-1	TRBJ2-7	ASSWSFLGEGRYEQY
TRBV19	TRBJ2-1	ASSIGGGSFVNEQF
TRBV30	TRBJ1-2	AWRGRTANYGYT
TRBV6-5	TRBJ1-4	ASSPGRGLGKLF
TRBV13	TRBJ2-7	ASAAGAASYEQY
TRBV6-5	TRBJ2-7	ASSFGRGLGEQY
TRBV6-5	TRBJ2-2	ASSSLGTNTGELF
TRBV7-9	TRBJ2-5	ASSLQGEETQY
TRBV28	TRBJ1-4	ASSYGGETNEKLF
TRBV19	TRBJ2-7	ASSIRGFYEQY
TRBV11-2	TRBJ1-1	ASSSFGGIGRSTEAF
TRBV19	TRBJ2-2	ASSFGTSGSVRGTGELF
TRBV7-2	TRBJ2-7	ASSLVASGTYEQY
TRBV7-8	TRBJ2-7	ASSLAAIGTSQARH
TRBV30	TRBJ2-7	AWSVSGGMVH
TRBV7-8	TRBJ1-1	ASSPRIDLNTEAF
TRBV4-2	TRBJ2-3	ASSPGTLETDTQY
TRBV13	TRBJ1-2	ASSPAGGLGGYT
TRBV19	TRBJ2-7	ASRNRGDIGEQY
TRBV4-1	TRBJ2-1	ASSSVSLGGFYNEQF
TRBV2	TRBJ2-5	ASTGSKETQY
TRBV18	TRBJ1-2	ASSPLTDAKT
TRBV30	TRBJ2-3	AWKPGVGTQY
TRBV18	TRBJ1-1	ASSPGPGNTEAF
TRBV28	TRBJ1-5	ASGTEDQPQH
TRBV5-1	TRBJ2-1	ASSPGQGALNEQF
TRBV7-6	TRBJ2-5	ASSLEAGGMETQY
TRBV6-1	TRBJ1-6	ASTGINSPLH
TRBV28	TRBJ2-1	ASRSGGSYNEQF
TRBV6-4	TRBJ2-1	ASSDLSGSSYNEQF
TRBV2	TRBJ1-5	ASSEGGASNQPQH
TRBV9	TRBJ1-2	ASSAGQGNYGYT
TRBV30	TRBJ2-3	AWSVLGSTDTQY
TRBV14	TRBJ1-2	ASSPNMAGGAGYT
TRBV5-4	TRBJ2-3	ASSAGTSGSKDTQY
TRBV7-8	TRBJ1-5	ASSFAGDPSSNQPQH
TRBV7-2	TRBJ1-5	ASSLVPLNQPQH
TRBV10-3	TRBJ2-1	AISEEGYNEQF
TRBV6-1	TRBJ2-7	ASGLVPFPGPD
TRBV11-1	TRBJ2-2	ASSLDLNTGELF
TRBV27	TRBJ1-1	ASRPSRTGTRAF
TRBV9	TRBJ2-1	ASSRRDGEQF
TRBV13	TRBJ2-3	ASGYMDTQY
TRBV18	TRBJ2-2	ASSPFPGGNTGELF
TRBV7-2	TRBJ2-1	ASRRDYNEQF